Below are 3 T cell receptor beta chains sequenced from a single sample in a study of blood T cell repertoires in COVID-19. Libraries were prepared by immunoSEQ multiplex PCR; TCRdb keeps only in-frame clonotypes and omits some of them. Counted here are about 160,000 clones, about four fifths occurring once; the ten biggest clones make up roughly 15%. What was sequenced was peripheral blood. The receptors stem from a human donor with acute or convalescent COVID-19. The donor label of this sample is uncertain.

This clone was detected a few times. This rearrangement joins TRBV6-5 to TRBJ1-2; D is undetermined. Germline V gene sequence: CDR1 MNHEY, CDR2 SVGAGI. Trimming left V 4 bases short and J 3 bases short, with 3 bases between. The CDR3 runs to 11 residues. CDR3 amino acids: CASSFDYGYTF. In nucleotides, the CDR3 is TGTGCCAGCAGTTTCGACTATGGCTACACCTTC.

This chain links TRBV4-1 with TRBJ1-2; the D gene is possibly TRBD1 (6 bases). In germline, CDR1 is MGHRA, CDR2 YSYEKL. V lost 1 base to trimming and J lost 4 bases, with 22 bases between them. CDR3 size: 18 residues. CDR3 bases: TGCGCCAGCAGCCAAGGGTCAGGGGTATACTCTCAATTCTATGGCTACACCTTC. The encoded protein is CASSQGSGVYSQFYGYTF.

On this clone: This sample includes further DNA sequences coding for the same CDR3. In DNA form, the CDR3 reads TGTGCCAGTAGTATCGGGACAGGGGCATATGGCTACACCTTC. Its translation: CASSIGTGAYGYTF. V usage is TRBV19 and J usage is TRBJ1-2, with 10 bases matching TRBD1. The junction had 3 bases not matched to a gene; V was cut back by 3 bases and J by 5 bases. CDR3 length: 14 residues. CDR1 is LNHDA, CDR2 SQIVND, per germline (reference sequence).